Presented here are 27 T cell receptor beta chains from one specimen sequenced in a study of cytomegalovirus exposure and HLA in healthy donors. PCR employed 60 Vbeta and 13 Jbeta primers. TCRdb's copy holds only in-frame clones and misses some; the assay was immunoSEQ multiplex PCR. In the table there are some 80,000 clones, more than 60% of which are singletons. What was sequenced was PBMCs. The receptors shown here come from a man aged 35-49 years in good health and CMV-seronegative.

This chain connects TRBV2 to TRBJ1-2, with D perhaps TRBD1 (5 bases). This CDR3 region has 15 residues. V was trimmed by 3 bases and J by 6 bases, leaving 17 bases between them. Germline values: CDR1 SNHLY, CDR2 FYNNEI. The CDR3 region is CASSDAFGAIDGYTF. The CDR3 coding sequence is TGTGCCAGCAGTGACGCATTTGGGGCGATAGATGGCTACACCTTC.

The chain recombines TRBV18 with TRBJ1-5, with D tentatively TRBD1 (6 bases). The V gene's germline CDR1 is KGHSH and CDR2 LQKENI. The CDR3 covers 13 residues. V was cut by 4 bases and J by 5 bases, with 9 bases left in between. The CDR3 nucleotides are TGTGCCAGCTCACAGGGGGAAGATCAGCCCCAGCATTTT. This gives the protein CASSQGEDQPQHF.

This clone occurred once. CDR3: CSVVVASGRIDTQYF. DNA for the CDR3: TGCAGCGTTGTGGTGGCTAGCGGGAGGATCGATACGCAGTATTTT. The gene calls are TRBV29-1 and TRBJ2-3; 11 bases align to TRBD2. Per germline, CDR1 SQVTM and CDR2 ANQGSEA. V shed 4 bases, J shed 6 bases, and the junction held 9 bases outside the gene matches. This CDR3 region has 15 residues.

The J gene is TRBJ2-5, the V gene TRBV5-1; 7 nucleotides align to TRBD1. The better agreement between TRBJ2-7 and the DNA end casts doubt on the J call. Germline CDR1 SGHRS, CDR2 YFSETQ. This CDR3 is built from 16 residues. The CDR3 nucleotides are TGCGCCAGCAGCTTGAGACAGGGTGGCAATTCCTACGAGCAGTACTTC. It encodes CASSLRQGGNSYEQYF.

This clone was seen only once. The chain couples TRBV28 to TRBJ2-1; 9 bases line up with TRBD2. This CDR3 spans 14 amino acids. The germline gives CDR1 MDHEN, CDR2 SYDVKM. V lost 5 bases and J lost 4; bases outside the gene matches: 3. This CDR3 is CASSGGRAYNEQFF. The CDR3 nucleotides are TGTGCCAGCAGTGGCGGGAGGGCGTACAATGAGCAGTTCTTC. The full variable domain, in which reference TRBV28 and TRBJ2-1 provide the parts outside the CDR3, is DVKVTQSSRYLVKRTGEKVFLECVQDMDHENMFWYRQDPGLGLRLIYFSYDVKMKEKGDIPEGYSVSREKKERFSLILESASTNQTSMYLCASSGGRAYNEQFFGPGTRLTVL.

This sequence joins TRBV18 and TRBJ2-5; D is perhaps TRBD1 (6 bases). Per germline, CDR1 KGHSH and CDR2 LQKENI. CDR3 length: 14 residues. The V end was cut by 2 bases, the J end by 1 base, with 8 bases between. The CDR3 loop is CASSPRTVQETQYF. In nucleotides, the CDR3 is TGTGCCAGCTCACCAAGGACAGTCCAAGAGACCCAGTACTTC.

The V and J genes are TRBV18 and TRBJ2-1; no clear D. The V gene lost 1 base and the J gene lost 0 bases, with 7 bases spanning the gap. In germline, CDR1 is KGHSH, CDR2 LQKENI. CDR3 length: 15 amino acids. CDR3 region: CASSPLRSSYNEQFF. CDR3 bases: TGTGCCAGCTCACCACTCCGGAGCTCCTACAATGAGCAGTTCTTC.

This clone was detected once. V and J are TRBV29-1 and TRBJ2-3; TRBD2 is a possible D gene (6 bases). V was cut by 6 bases and J by 5 bases, with 15 bases left in between. The CDR3 contains 13 residues. The V gene's germline CDR1 is SQVTM and CDR2 ANQGSEA. The DNA of the CDR3 is TGCAGCGTCTCTCGGACTATGGGAGATACGCAGTATTTT. Translating gives CSVSRTMGDTQYF.

This rearrangement joins TRBV6-1 to TRBJ2-2; TRBD2 matches at 9 bases. CDR1 is MNHNS, CDR2 SASEGT, per germline. Unmatched junction bases numbered 6, after V lost 8 bases and J lost 5 bases. The length of the CDR3 is 14 residues. The CDR3 bases are TGTGCCAGCCACAGCGGGAGGATTACCGGGGAGCTGTTTTTT. Its protein product is CASHSGRITGELFF.

This clone was counted once. V usage is TRBV10-1 and J usage is TRBJ2-1; 10 bases align to TRBD1. In germline, CDR1 is WNHNN, CDR2 SYGVQD (reference sequence). J lost 8 bases, V lost 4 bases, and 5 bases had no gene match. The CDR3 loop spans 14 amino acids. As DNA, the CDR3 is TGCGCCAGCAGTGCTGGGACAGGGGTCTATGAGCAGTTCTTC. Translating gives CASSAGTGVYEQFF.

The V and J genes are TRBV21-1 and TRBJ1-1; the tabulated D call, TRBD1, remains unverified against the DNA. TRBV21-1 counts as a pseudogene. This CDR3 has 17 amino acids. For the CDR3, the DNA is TGTGCCAGCAGCAAACCAGGACAGGGAACTTTGAACACTGAAGCTTTCTTT. Translating gives CASSKPGQGTLNTEAFF.

The V and J genes are TRBV19 and TRBJ2-5; 11 bases align to TRBD1. The CDR3 spans 15 residues. In germline, CDR1 is LNHDA, CDR2 SQIVND (reference sequence). Trimming removed 9 bases from V and 5 bases from J; junction bases left unmatched: 11. For the CDR3, the DNA is TGTGCCAGCAAGACTGGACAGGGGGCGATTGAGACCCAGTACTTC. Encoded protein: CASKTGQGAIETQYF.

The rearrangement links TRBV28 to TRBJ2-3; 7 nucleotides match TRBD1. Germline CDR1 and CDR2: MDHEN and SYDVKM. The CDR3 spans 15 residues. V dropped 0 bases and J dropped 2; count of bases not matched to a gene: 2. The CDR3 region is CASSLWGQNTDTQYF. CDR3 coding DNA: TGTGCCAGCAGTTTATGGGGACAGAACACAGATACGCAGTATTTT.

The rearrangement joins TRBV2 to TRBJ2-5, with TRBD2 matching over 13 bases. Trimming cost V 4 bases and J 1 base; bases outside gene matches: 0. Germline V gene sequence: CDR1 SNHLY, CDR2 FYNNEI. This CDR3 is 15 amino acids long. CDR3 residues: CASSGLAGGQETQYF. CDR3 sequence (DNA): TGTGCCAGCAGTGGACTAGCGGGGGGCCAAGAGACCCAGTACTTC. The full variable domain, its missing parts supplied by reference TRBV2 and TRBJ2-5, is EPEVTQTPSHQVTQMGQEVILRCVPISNHLYFYWYRQILGQKVEFLVSFYNNEISEKSEIFDDQFSVERPDGSNFTLKIRSTKLEDSAMYFCASSGLAGGQETQYFGPGTRLLVL.

This sequence joins TRBV7-8 and TRBJ2-3; 7 nucleotides align to TRBD2. The germline V gene has CDR1 SGHVS and CDR2 FQNEAQ. This CDR3 region has 16 residues. Losses at the gene ends were 3 bases for V and 3 bases for J; bases not matched to a gene: 9. Here the CDR3 reads CASSLGLGGSTDTQYF. The CDR3 DNA follows: TGTGCCAGCAGCTTGGGGCTTGGCGGGAGTACAGATACGCAGTATTTT.

This rearrangement joins TRBV18 to TRBJ2-1, with TRBD2 matching over 8 bases. J was trimmed by 5 bases and V by 3 bases; bases with no gene match: 6. The germline V gene encodes CDR1 KGHSH and CDR2 LQKENI. The CDR3 has 15 residues. In DNA form, the CDR3 reads TGTGCCAGCTCACCCGCGGGGGGAGAGAACAATGAGCAGTTCTTC. Translation: CASSPAGGENNEQFF.

This clone appeared a single time. The V gene is TRBV15, the J gene TRBJ2-1; 8 bases are a match to TRBD1. The ends lost 5 bases at V and 7 bases at J; junction bases unmatched: 7. The CDR3 consists of 14 residues. Germline-derived CDR1 and CDR2 are LNHNV and YYDKDF (reference sequence). CDR3 in amino acids: CATSLPGQVNEQFF. CDR3 in DNA: TGTGCCACCAGCCTACCGGGACAGGTTAATGAGCAGTTCTTC.

J is TRBJ1-1 and V is TRBV9; D is undetermined. Germline-derived CDR1 and CDR2 are SGDLS and YYNGEE. The length of the CDR3 is 15 residues. V was shortened by 3 bases and J by 6 bases, with 18 bases between the two germline ends. The CDR3 is CASSARASSTSEAFF. CDR3 coding DNA: TGTGCCAGCAGCGCGAGGGCCTCGTCCACCTCTGAAGCTTTCTTT.

V gene TRBV19 combines with J gene TRBJ1-5; no firm D call. Germline V gene lookup returns CDR1 LNHDA and CDR2 SQIVND (reference sequence). The germline V and J ends were trimmed by 2 bases and 0 bases, with 8 bases remaining between them. CDR3 length: 15 amino acids. CDR3 sequence reads: CASSISQYSNQPQHF. The CDR3 nucleotides are TGTGCCAGTAGTATATCGCAGTATAGCAATCAGCCCCAGCATTTT.

Regarding this clone: An end of the junction differs from the germline gene, which may be a read error. The chain employs TRBV7-2 and TRBJ2-7, with D possibly TRBD2 on 6 matching bases. Germline CDR1 reads SGHTA; CDR2 reads FQGNSA. The CDR3 runs 14 residues. DNA for the CDR3: TGTGCCGGCAGCTCTAGCGTAAACTCCTACGAGCAGTACTTC. It codes for CAGSSSVNSYEQYF. Full variable domain (missing parts from reference TRBV7-2 and TRBJ2-7): GAGVSQSPSNKVTEKGKDVELRCDPISGHTALYWYRQSLGQGLEFLIYFQGNSAPDKSGLPSDRFSAERTGGSVSTLTIQRTQQEDSAVYLCAGSSSVNSYEQYFGPGTRLTVT.

The gene calls are TRBV25-1 and TRBJ1-2; D not certain. Germline V lookup: CDR1 MGHDK, CDR2 SYGVNS. The CDR3 has 11 amino acids. Trimming removed 4 bases at V and 4 bases at J, with 4 bases between. The CDR3 is CASSASYGYTF. CDR3 nucleotides: TGTGCCAGCAGTGCTAGCTATGGCTACACCTTC.

The chain combines TRBV19 with TRBJ1-5, with TRBD1 as a possible D gene (5 bases). In germline, CDR1 is LNHDA, CDR2 SQIVND (reference sequence). CDR3 length: 14 amino acids. V shed 2 bases and J shed 4 bases, with 9 bases lying between them. The CDR3 DNA reads TGTGCCAGTAGTATACAGGGAAATAATCAGCCCCAGCATTTT. Protein sequence: CASSIQGNNQPQHF.

This clone was seen only once. The rearrangement joins TRBV19 to TRBJ2-6; possible D gene TRBD2, 5 bases. The V end lost 4 bases, the J end lost 0 bases, and 16 bases lay between the germline ends. CDR1 is LNHDA, CDR2 SQIVND, per germline (reference sequence). The CDR3 is 18 amino acids. CDR3 sequence (DNA): TGTGCCAGTAGTACTCCAAATACGGGAAGCTCTGGGGCCAACGTCCTGACTTTC. It yields the protein CASSTPNTGSSGANVLTF.

The gene calls are TRBV19 and TRBJ2-1; TRBD2 matches 7 bases. This CDR3 is built from 14 residues. V lost 5 bases and J lost 8; bases outside the gene matches: 9. Germline loops: CDR1 LNHDA, CDR2 SQIVND (reference sequence). The chain's CDR3 is CASSEASGYDEQFF. In DNA, the CDR3 is TGTGCCAGTAGTGAGGCTAGCGGTTATGATGAGCAGTTCTTC.

The CDR3 region has the DNA TGTGCCAGCAGTTTACTTCGGGGGAAAAGTGGTCCAGGCCAAGAGACCCAGTACTTC. This codes for CASSLLRGKSGPGQETQYF. This chain uses TRBV28 with TRBJ2-7; D is perhaps TRBD2 (6 bases). The end of the DNA is better explained by TRBJ2-5, so the J call may be wrong. Germline loops: CDR1 MDHEN, CDR2 SYDVKM. The CDR3 covers 19 residues.

This chain connects TRBV6-5 to TRBJ1-1, with 8 positions matching TRBD1. Trimming cost V 7 bases and J 5 bases; bases outside gene matches: 9. The CDR3 loop spans 14 amino acids. The germline V gene encodes CDR1 MNHEY and CDR2 SVGAGI. The CDR3 DNA follows: TGTGCCAGCATTATAACAGGGGGTCGGACTGAAGCTTTCTTT. Its protein product is CASIITGGRTEAFF.

The J gene is TRBJ2-2, the V gene TRBV6-1; maybe TRBD1 (5 bases). The CDR3 runs to 14 residues. Looked up from germline, CDR1 is MNHNS and CDR2 is SASEGT. The V end was cut by 6 bases, the J end by 6 bases, with 14 bases between. CDR3 in amino acids: CASRELQGAGELFF. In DNA, the CDR3 is TGTGCCAGCAGGGAACTTCAGGGTGCCGGGGAGCTGTTTTTT.